The rows below give T cell receptor beta chains drawn from one sample of a study of PD-1 blockade in classical Hodgkin lymphoma. The assay was immunoSEQ multiplex PCR, and TCRdb's table has in-frame clones only and misses some. The data show about 93,000 clones, about 93% seen once. This specimen consisted of peripheral blood mononuclear cells (PBMCs), obtained before the second cycle of nivolumab. The source is a human donor with classical Hodgkin lymphoma. The CDR3 runs from the conserved cysteine through the conserved F or W. The order of the fields is J gene, D gene, V gene, clone size, CDR3 DNA, CDR3 protein. The D gene is left open where the match is weak. Rows may omit the clone size; those that give it use once, few, many or a size class.

j_call: TRBJ2-7
d_call: .
v_call: TRBV6-1
clone_size: .
cdr3_nt: TGTGCCAGCTCCCCCAATCGGGCGTACGAGCAGTACTTC
cdr3_aa: CASSPNRAYEQYF

j_call: TRBJ2-7
d_call: .
v_call: TRBV27
clone_size: .
cdr3_nt: TGTGCCAGCAGCCGGACGTTTGCCTACGAGCAGTACTTC
cdr3_aa: CASSRTFAYEQYF

j_call: TRBJ2-3
d_call: TRBD2
v_call: TRBV10-1
clone_size: .
cdr3_nt: TGCGCCAGCAGTGAGCCGGGGACTAGCGGGGTCACAGATACGCAGTATTTT
cdr3_aa: CASSEPGTSGVTDTQYF

j_call: TRBJ2-7
d_call: .
v_call: TRBV27
clone_size: .
cdr3_nt: TGTGCCAGCAGTTTATTCGGCAGGCTACTTTACGAGCAGTACTTC
cdr3_aa: CASSLFGRLLYEQYF

j_call: TRBJ1-1
d_call: .
v_call: TRBV28
clone_size: .
cdr3_nt: TGTGCCGCCAAGAAGGACAGCCGTCAGCCTGTTCCTTCCATGAACACTGAAGCTTTCTTT
cdr3_aa: CAAKKDSRQPVPSMNTEAFF

j_call: TRBJ2-7
d_call: TRBD2
v_call: TRBV27
clone_size: .
cdr3_nt: TGTGCCAGCAGTTTAACCCGACTAGCGGGAGGCTCCTACGAGCAGTACTTC
cdr3_aa: CASSLTRLAGGSYEQYF

j_call: TRBJ2-2
d_call: TRBD2
v_call: TRBV11-3
clone_size: .
cdr3_nt: TGTGCCAGCAGCTTACAGCGGGAGGCCGGGGAGCTGTTTTTT
cdr3_aa: CASSLQREAGELFF

j_call: TRBJ2-7
d_call: .
v_call: TRBV19
clone_size: .
cdr3_nt: TGTGCCAGTAGCCCGACAGGACCCGGGACCGCGCCCGAGCAGTACTTC
cdr3_aa: CASSPTGPGTAPEQYF

j_call: TRBJ2-1
d_call: .
v_call: TRBV29-1
clone_size: .
cdr3_nt: TGCAGCGTTGAAAGGGCTAGTTGGTTGGGCTACAATGAGCAGTTCTTC
cdr3_aa: CSVERASWLGYNEQFF

j_call: TRBJ2-1
d_call: .
v_call: TRBV11-2
clone_size: once
cdr3_nt: TGTGCCAGCAGCTTACTTGAGGTCTTCTTCGCCTACAATGAGCAGTTCTTC
cdr3_aa: CASSLLEVFFAYNEQFF

j_call: TRBJ2-5
d_call: TRBD1
v_call: TRBV5-1
clone_size: .
cdr3_nt: TGCGCCAGTCACAGGGGTATCCAAGAGACCCAGTACTTC
cdr3_aa: CASHRGIQETQYF